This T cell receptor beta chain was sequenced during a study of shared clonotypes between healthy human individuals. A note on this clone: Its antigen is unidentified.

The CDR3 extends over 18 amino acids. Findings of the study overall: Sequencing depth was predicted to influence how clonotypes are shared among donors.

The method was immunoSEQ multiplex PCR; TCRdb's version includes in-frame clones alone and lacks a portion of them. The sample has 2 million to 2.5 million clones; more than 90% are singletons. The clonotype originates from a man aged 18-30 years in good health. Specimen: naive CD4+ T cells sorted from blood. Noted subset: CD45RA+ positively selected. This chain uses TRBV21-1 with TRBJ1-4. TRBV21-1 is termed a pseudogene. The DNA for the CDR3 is TGTGCCAGCAGCAAAGTGAACAGCGTACGGTCAACTAATGAAAAACTGTTTTTT. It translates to CASSKVNSVRSTNEKLFF.